This T cell receptor (beta chain) was recovered during a study of T cell responses to AZD1222 COVID-19 vaccine. Study observations and caveats: Sampling that yielded the repertoires occurred only after the peak T cell response. Nearly half of unique spike-specific TCRs reportedly avoided B.1.351 and B.1.1.7 mutated regions. Spike-specific TCR breadth and depth rose after two AZD1222 doses.

Germline loops: CDR1 SGHAT, CDR2 FQDESV (reference sequence). V lost 5 bases and J lost 0, with 11 bases in between. The length of the CDR3 is 15 residues. To note about this clone: Its antigen is as yet unknown.

Method: immunoSEQ multiplex PCR; TCRdb's copy keeps in-frame clones and lacks some. The table records tens of thousands of clones, over 85% of them present only once. Sequencing was performed on peripheral blood, taken on day 0 of MenACWY control vaccination. The receptor's source is an adult in good health. The genes are TRBV11-1 and TRBJ2-1, with D unclear. This chain's CDR3 is CASSPIPSSYNEQFF. CDR3 bases: TGTGCCAGCAGCCCCATCCCCAGCTCCTACAATGAGCAGTTCTTC.